This T cell receptor (beta chain) was sequenced for a study of cytomegalovirus exposure and HLA in healthy donors. The PCR ran on 60 Vbeta and 13 Jbeta primers. The repertoire was sequenced with immunoSEQ multiplex PCR; TCRdb's copy has only in-frame clones and lacks some. This table has about 110,000 clones, roughly 73% appearing once. The CDR3 runs to 16 residues. Germline V CDR1 and CDR2: MNHNY, SVGAGI (reference sequence). V was pared by 7 bases and J by 0 bases, with 9 bases of the junction left unmatched. The chain links TRBV6-6 to TRBJ1-5, with 7 bases identical to TRBD1. Sequencing input: PBMCs. The source of this sequence is a man aged 25-45 years in good health and CMV-seronegative. CDR3 coding DNA: TGTGCCAGCACCGATCTACAGGGGTATAGCAATCAGCCCCAGCATTTT. Translated, it gives CASTDLQGYSNQPQHF.